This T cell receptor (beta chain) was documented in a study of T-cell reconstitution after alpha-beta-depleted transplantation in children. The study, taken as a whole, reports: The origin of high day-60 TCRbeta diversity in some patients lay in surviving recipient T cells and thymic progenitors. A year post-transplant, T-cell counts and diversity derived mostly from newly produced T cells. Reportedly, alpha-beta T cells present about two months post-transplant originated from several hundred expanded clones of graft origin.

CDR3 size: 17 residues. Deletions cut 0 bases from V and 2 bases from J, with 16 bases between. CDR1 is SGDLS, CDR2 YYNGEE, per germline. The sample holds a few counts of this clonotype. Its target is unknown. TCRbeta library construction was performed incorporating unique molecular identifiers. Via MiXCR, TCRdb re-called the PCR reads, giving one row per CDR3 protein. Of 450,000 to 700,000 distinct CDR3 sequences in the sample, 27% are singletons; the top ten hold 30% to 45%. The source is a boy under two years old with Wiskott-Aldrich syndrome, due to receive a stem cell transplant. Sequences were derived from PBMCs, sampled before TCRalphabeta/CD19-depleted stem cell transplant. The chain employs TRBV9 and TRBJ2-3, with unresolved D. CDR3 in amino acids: CASSVGPVAYPTDTQYF. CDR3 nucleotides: TGTGCCAGCAGCGTAGGCCCGGTCGCATACCCCACAGATACGCAGTATTTT.